This record covers a single T cell receptor beta chain. Its antigen is unidentified. V lost 5 bases to trimming and J lost 1 base; unmatched junction nucleotides: 3. Germline V gene sequence: CDR1 MDHEN, CDR2 SYDVKM. The CDR3 sequence is 14 residues long. The sample is drawn from a study of T cell responses to AZD1222 COVID-19 vaccine. Study-level points and caveats: Spike-wide vaccine-associated CD4 TCRs dominated at 160-218 and 743-854. Clonal diversity was possibly underestimated, and the donors were mostly white British, with more females. Among spike-specific TCRs, nearly half reportedly target unmutated variant regions. It was only after the peak T cell response that any repertoires were sampled.

Using immunoSEQ multiplex PCR, the repertoire was profiled, and TCRdb retains in-frame clones only, with some absent. The table lists around 74,000 clones, about 91% of them singletons. This receptor was taken from an adult in good health. The sequencing used peripheral blood, collected on day 0 of MenACWY control vaccination. This chain uses TRBV28 with TRBJ2-5; 8 nucleotides agree with TRBD2. The CDR3, as DNA: TGTGCCAGCAGTACAAGCGGGAGCCAAGAGACCCAGTACTTC. Residues: CASSTSGSQETQYF. Full variable domain (rest looked up from reference TRBV28 and TRBJ2-5): DVKVTQSSRYLVKRTGEKVFLECVQDMDHENMFWYRQDPGLGLRLIYFSYDVKMKEKGDIPEGYSVSREKKERFSLILESASTNQTSMYLCASSTSGSQETQYFGPGTRLLVL.